This TCR beta chain was sequenced during a study of regulatory T cells in long-lasting Graves disease. Specified time point: newly diagnosed GD, antithyroid drugs for less than 3 months. RNA extracted from PBMCs served as the sequencing template. Patient provenance is recorded as an endocrinology department in Xi'an, China. This clonotype was picked up many times. The CDR3 covers 15 residues. In germline, CDR1 is MNHGY, CDR2 SVAAGI. V shed 4 bases, J shed 2 bases, and the junction held 4 bases outside the gene matches. To make TCR beta libraries, researchers used iRepertoire HTBI primers and Arm-PCR of CDR3 regions. MiXCR, applied by TCRdb to the multiplex PCR reads, yields one record per CDR3 protein. The table records around 480,000 distinct CDR3 sequences, roughly a sixth of them present only once. These sequences were also reported in another study, on T cells in Graves' hyperthyroidism and ophthalmopathy.

The J gene is TRBJ1-4, the V gene TRBV6-9; TRBD1 matches 7 bases. This specimen was peripheral blood mononuclear cells (PBMCs), taken at new diagnosis, from a patient treated with antithyroid drugs. The receptor's source is a middle-aged woman with Graves disease. The CDR3 here is CASSSGGQTNEKLFF. CDR3 nucleotides: TGTGCCAGCAGTTCAGGGGGGCAGACTAATGAAAAACTGTTTTTT.